This T cell receptor beta chain was profiled in a study of technical replicates of blood from a handful of donors. The table came from immunoSEQ multiplex PCR; TCRdb's copy has only in-frame clones and leaves some out. The table shows some 13,000 clones, with more than 75% occurring only once. V lost 4 bases, J lost 2 bases, and 10 bases stayed unmatched. Germline lookup yields CDR1 SGDLS and CDR2 YYNGEE. This CDR3 contains 17 residues. The chain links TRBV9 to TRBJ2-3, with 10 nucleotides matching TRBD1. The clonotype was recovered from a human donor in good health. The sample consisted of PBMCs. For the CDR3, the DNA is TGTGCCAGCAGCCCCCTGCCGGGACAGGGGTTCACAGATACGCAGTATTTT. Translation: CASSPLPGQGFTDTQYF.